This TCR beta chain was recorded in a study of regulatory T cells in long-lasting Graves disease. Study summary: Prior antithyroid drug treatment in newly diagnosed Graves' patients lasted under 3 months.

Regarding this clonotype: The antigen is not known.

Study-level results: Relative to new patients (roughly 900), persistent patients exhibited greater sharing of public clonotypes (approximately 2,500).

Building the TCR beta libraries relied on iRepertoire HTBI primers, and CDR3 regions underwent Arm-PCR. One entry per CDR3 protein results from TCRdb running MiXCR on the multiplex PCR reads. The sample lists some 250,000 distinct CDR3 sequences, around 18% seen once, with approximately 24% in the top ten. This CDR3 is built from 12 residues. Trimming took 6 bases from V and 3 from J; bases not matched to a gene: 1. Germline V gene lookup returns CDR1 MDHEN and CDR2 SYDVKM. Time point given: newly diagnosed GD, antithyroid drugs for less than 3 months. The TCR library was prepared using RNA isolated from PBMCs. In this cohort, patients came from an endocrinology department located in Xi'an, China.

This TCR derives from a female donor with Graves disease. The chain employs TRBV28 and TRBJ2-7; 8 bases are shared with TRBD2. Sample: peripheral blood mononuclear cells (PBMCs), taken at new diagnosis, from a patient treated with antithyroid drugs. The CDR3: CASSGRVYEQYF. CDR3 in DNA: TGTGCCAGCAGCGGGAGGGTCTACGAGCAGTACTTC.